The 19 T cell receptor beta chains listed next were all sequenced from one sample in a study of blood T cell repertoires in COVID-19. Using immunoSEQ multiplex PCR, the repertoire was profiled, and TCRdb retains in-frame clones only, with some absent. The table shows some 300,000 clones, with about 90% occurring only once. What was sequenced was peripheral blood. The receptors derive from a woman between 45 and 65 years old with COVID-19, enrolled during active disease.

This sequence joins TRBV6-5 and TRBJ2-3; 13 bases are shared with TRBD2. V was clipped by 3 bases and J by 3 bases; unmatched bases: 3. In germline, CDR1 is MNHEY, CDR2 SVGAGI. The CDR3 runs to 16 residues. The CDR3 DNA reads TGTGCCAGCAGTTATCGGACTAGCGGGAGTACAGATACGCAGTATTTT. Amino acid sequence: CASSYRTSGSTDTQYF.

This chain links TRBV2 with TRBJ2-1, with D possibly matching TRBD2 (6 bases). Germline assignment: CDR1 SNHLY and CDR2 FYNNEI. The CDR3 extends over 13 amino acids. V lost 10 bases and J lost 9, with 19 bases in between. This chain's CDR3 is CATSGTTGGEQFF. CDR3 DNA sequence: TGTGCCACCTCCGGGACCACCGGGGGTGAGCAGTTCTTC.

The V gene is TRBV11-2, the J gene TRBJ2-5; 9 positions match TRBD2. Germline-derived CDR1 and CDR2 are SGHAT and FQNNGV. The CDR3 runs 15 residues. The V segment lost 3 bases and the J segment 1 base; nucleotides outside the gene matches: 3. The DNA for the CDR3 is TGTGCCAGCAGCTTTACTAGCGGGTCCCAAGAGACCCAGTACTTC. Translating it yields CASSFTSGSQETQYF.

This clone was picked up one time. The chain's CDR3 is CASSIGTKNTGELFF. The CDR3, as DNA: TGTGCCAGCTCAATAGGGACTAAGAACACCGGGGAGCTGTTTTTT. The chain employs TRBV18 and TRBJ2-2, with TRBD2 identical over 7 bases. V gave up 5 bases and J gave up 1 base; unmatched junction bases: 4. From germline, CDR1 is KGHSH and CDR2 LQKENI. The CDR3 runs 15 residues.

The V and J genes are TRBV11-2 and TRBJ2-7; possibly TRBD1 for D (6 bases). The CDR3 consists of 14 residues. Germline V CDR1 and CDR2: SGHAT, FQNNGV. V was trimmed by 3 bases and J by 4 bases, leaving 13 bases between them. CDR3 sequence (DNA): TGTGCCAGCAGCTTGACCGGGACAACTTACGAGCAGTACTTC. Its protein product is CASSLTGTTYEQYF.

This chain joins TRBV12-3 or TRBV12-4 and TRBJ2-7; 8 bases are shared with TRBD2. The CDR3 contains 13 residues. J gave up 2 bases and V 6 bases, and 3 bases lay outside the gene matches. The CDR3 nucleotides are TGTGCCAGCAGCCGAGCGGGAGCCTACGAGCAGTACTTC. Translated, it gives CASSRAGAYEQYF.

This chain links TRBV5-4 with TRBJ1-2, with D tentatively TRBD1 (5 bases). The CDR3 sequence is 15 residues long. Germline CDR1 reads SGHNT; CDR2 reads YYREEE (reference sequence). V was clipped by 0 bases and J by 4 bases, with 13 bases between them. CDR3 residues: CASSLDPGGAYGYTF. The CDR3 region has the DNA TGTGCCAGCAGCTTGGATCCAGGAGGGGCCTATGGCTACACCTTC.

CDR3 DNA: TGTGCCACCGACCGGACTCGCCACAGGGACGACAATCAGCCCCAGCATTTT. This codes for CATDRTRHRDDNQPQHF. This chain joins TRBV24-1 and TRBJ1-5; possible D gene TRBD1, 6 bases. The CDR3 consists of 17 residues. Germline values: CDR1 KGHDR, CDR2 SFDVKD. Trimming left V 9 bases short and J 3 bases short, with 23 bases between.

V usage is TRBV29-1 and J usage is TRBJ2-1, with 10 bases matching TRBD1. CDR1 and CDR2 (germline): SQVTM, ANQGSEA. The CDR3 is made up of 14 amino acids. With V trimmed by 7 bases and J by 7 bases, 10 bases remained unmatched. The CDR3 region has the DNA TGCAGCGCCAGGGACAGGGGTGAGGCGAATGAGCAGTTCTTC. Encoded protein: CSARDRGEANEQFF.

The chain couples TRBV18 to TRBJ1-5; 7 bases map to TRBD1. V lost 3 bases to trimming and J lost 5 bases; unmatched junction nucleotides: 1. Germline CDR1 reads KGHSH; CDR2 reads LQKENI. The CDR3 contains 13 residues. CDR3 region: CASSPQGDQPQHF. The CDR3 DNA sequence: TGTGCCAGCTCACCTCAGGGGGATCAGCCCCAGCATTTT.

A single count supports this clone. The DNA for the CDR3 is TGCGCCAGCAGCTACGGTCTTTCAAACGCCTACGAGCAGTACTTC. Its translation: CASSYGLSNAYEQYF. The gene calls are TRBV5-1 and TRBJ2-7, with unresolved D. This CDR3 has 15 amino acids. Trimming stripped 3 bases from V and 2 bases from J, with 15 bases between. Per germline, CDR1 SGHRS and CDR2 YFSETQ.

The chain uses TRBV2 and TRBJ1-1; the match to TRBD1 covers 7 bases. With V trimmed by 2 bases and J by 1 base, 4 bases remained unmatched. The V gene's germline CDR1 is SNHLY and CDR2 FYNNEI. This CDR3 comprises 15 residues. The CDR3 loop reads CASSEQQGWNTEAFF. DNA for the CDR3: TGTGCCAGCAGTGAACAACAGGGGTGGAACACTGAAGCTTTCTTT. The full variable domain, in which reference TRBV2 and TRBJ1-1 provide the parts outside the CDR3, is EPEVTQTPSHQVTQMGQEVILRCVPISNHLYFYWYRQILGQKVEFLVSFYNNEISEKSEIFDDQFSVERPDGSNFTLKIRSTKLEDSAMYFCASSEQQGWNTEAFFGQGTRLTVV.

The chain is built from TRBV19 and TRBJ2-2; possibly TRBD1 for D (5 bases). Between the trimmed V and J ends, which lost 1 base and 13 bases, there was a span of 16 bases. CDR3 length equals 14 residues. Germline V gives CDR1 LNHDA, CDR2 SQIVND (reference sequence). The CDR3 DNA follows: TGTGCCAGTAGTATAGTCGCCGATCTTCAGGGGCTGTTTTTT. As protein: CASSIVADLQGLFF.

The chain couples TRBV30 to TRBJ2-7, with 7 positions matching TRBD1. J gave up 0 bases and V 2 bases, and 1 base lay outside the gene matches. The germline gives CDR1 GTSNPN, CDR2 SVGIG (reference sequence). This CDR3 comprises 13 residues. The CDR3 loop is CAWSRDSSYEQYF. CDR3 bases: TGTGCCTGGAGTCGGGACAGCTCCTACGAGCAGTACTTC.

The chain carries TRBV6-6 and TRBJ1-2, with 7 bases identical to TRBD1. Trimming removed 6 bases from V and 2 bases from J; junction bases left unmatched: 3. This CDR3 has 13 residues. Germline-derived CDR1 and CDR2 are MNHNY and SVGAGI (reference sequence). CDR3: CASRAGQNYGYTF. The DNA of the CDR3 is TGTGCCAGCAGGGCGGGACAGAACTATGGCTACACCTTC.

Here the CDR3 reads CASSQDFTSGANEQFF. The DNA of the CDR3 is TGCGCCAGCAGCCAAGATTTTACTAGCGGAGCCAATGAGCAGTTCTTC. The rearrangement joins TRBV4-3 to TRBJ2-1; TRBD2 matches at 8 bases. Germline assignment: CDR1 LGHNA and CDR2 YSLEER. J was trimmed by 6 bases and V by 0 bases; bases with no gene match: 7. The CDR3 is 16 amino acids.

This chain uses TRBV18 with TRBJ1-1, with D possibly matching TRBD1 (6 bases). In germline, CDR1 is KGHSH, CDR2 LQKENI. Trimming removed 5 bases at V and 8 bases at J, with 21 bases between. This CDR3 has 15 residues. The DNA of the CDR3 is TGTGCCAGCTCAGAGGAAGTCGGGGGGGCATTGGAAGCTTTCTTT. It is translated as CASSEEVGGALEAFF.

V gene TRBV6-4 combines with J gene TRBJ2-1, with 11 bases aligning to TRBD2. Germline-derived CDR1 and CDR2 are MRHNA and SNTAGT. With 4 bases clipped from V and 2 bases from J, the junction kept 4 bases outside the gene matches. This CDR3 is built from 16 residues. The CDR3 nucleotides read TGTGCCAGCAGTGGTCTTAGCGGGAGGGCCTACAATGAGCAGTTCTTC. Its protein product is CASSGLSGRAYNEQFF.

The chain has TRBV18 and TRBJ2-2, with 9 bases lining up with TRBD1. CDR1 is KGHSH, CDR2 LQKENI, per germline. This CDR3 contains 17 residues. The V segment lost 2 bases and the J segment 6 bases; nucleotides outside the gene matches: 10. Here the CDR3 reads CASSPISPGQGAGELFF. CDR3 DNA sequence: TGTGCCAGCTCACCAATTTCGCCGGGACAGGGAGCCGGGGAGCTGTTTTTT. The full variable domain, its missing parts supplied by reference TRBV18 and TRBJ2-2, is NAGVMQNPRHLVRRRGQEARLRCSPMKGHSHVYWYRQLPEEGLKFMVYLQKENIIDESGMPKERFSAEFPKEGPSILRIQQVVRGDSAAYFCASSPISPGQGAGELFFGEGSRLTVL.